The present T cell receptor (beta chain) was sequenced within a study of shared clonotypes between healthy human individuals. Whole-study context: Three plates were used per donor for CD4 naive, three for CD4 memory, two for CD8 naive and one for CD8 memory. Study-wide findings and caveats: Exclusively blood specimens were collected; tissue repertoires likely differ.

V gave up 6 bases and J gave up 7 bases, with 13 bases separating them. CDR3 length: 13 amino acids. This table comes from immunoSEQ multiplex PCR, and its TCRdb copy is limited to in-frame clones, with some not included. There are approximately 180,000 clones in the sample; 85% to 95% occur only once, and 0.067% lies in the top ten. To note about this clone: The antigen is unknown.

The sequenced material came from naive CD4+ T cells sorted from blood. Subset noted: CD45RA+ positively selected. The sequence was obtained from a woman aged 25-40 years in good health. V and J are TRBV23-1 and TRBJ2-1, with D perhaps TRBD1 or TRBD2 (5 bases each). TRBV23-1 is an ORF for which the function is uncertain. The DNA of the CDR3 is TGCGCCAGCAGATCTGGAGAGGGGAATGAGCAGTTCTTC. Protein sequence: CASRSGEGNEQFF.